This T cell receptor (beta chain) was retrieved from a study of spatial heterogeneity in lung cancer. Background on the study: The average appearance count of each unique TCR and UMI combination in raw reads was more than ten. Findings and caveats of the study: Ubiquitous expanded tumor TCRs appeared in blood more at resection than follow-up.

This clonotype was counted ten times or more. Antigen: not known. The CDR3 extends over 15 amino acids. Trimming took 3 bases from V and 10 from J; bases not matched to a gene: 9. Germline CDR1 and CDR2: SGHDN and FVKESK. Every TCR cDNA molecule carried a tag that served as a unique molecular identifier. Via MiXCR, TCRdb re-called the 5' RACE reads, giving one row per CDR3 protein. The sample holds roughly 48,000 distinct CDR3 sequences, 5.3% seen once. Time point noted: sample taken at primary tumor resection. In each case, whole RNA from tumor, nontumor lung or frozen PBMC was sequenced unsorted. Sequencing was performed on PBMCs, taken at surgery. The J gene is TRBJ2-1, the V gene TRBV14; 10 positions match TRBD2. The sequence came from a male donor with early-stage non-small cell lung cancer. CDR3 amino acids: CASSQGTSVLSEQFF. DNA for the CDR3: TGTGCCAGCAGCCAGGGGACTAGCGTGCTTTCGGAGCAGTTCTTC. Using reference TRBV14 and TRBJ2-1 for the parts outside the CDR3, the full variable domain is EAGVTQFPSHSVIEKGQTVTLRCDPISGHDNLYWYRRVMGKEIKFLLHFVKESKQDESGMPNNRFLAERTGGTYSTLKVQPAELEDSGVYFCASSQGTSVLSEQFFGPGTRLTVL.